This T cell receptor (beta chain) was recorded in a study of cytomegalovirus exposure and HLA in healthy donors. Study results and limitations: TRBV6-2, TRBV6-3 and some other V segments were excluded as indistinguishable.

The PCR made use of 60 Vbeta and 13 Jbeta primers. Assay used: immunoSEQ multiplex PCR; TCRdb lists only in-frame clones, some missing. The sample lists some 140,000 clones; over 65% were seen once. As regards this clone: Antigen: not known.

This CDR3 is 17 amino acids long. The ends lost 10 bases at V and 3 bases at J; junction bases unmatched: 15. Germline V CDR1 and CDR2: MDHEN, SYDVKM. The sample consisted of PBMCs. The chain links TRBV28 to TRBJ1-4, with 9 bases aligning to TRBD1. This sequence was found in a man aged 25-45 years in good health and CMV-seronegative. CDR3 in amino acids: CATSSPQGAPANEKLFF. CDR3 bases: TGTGCCACCTCCTCCCCACAGGGGGCTCCGGCTAATGAAAAACTGTTTTTT.